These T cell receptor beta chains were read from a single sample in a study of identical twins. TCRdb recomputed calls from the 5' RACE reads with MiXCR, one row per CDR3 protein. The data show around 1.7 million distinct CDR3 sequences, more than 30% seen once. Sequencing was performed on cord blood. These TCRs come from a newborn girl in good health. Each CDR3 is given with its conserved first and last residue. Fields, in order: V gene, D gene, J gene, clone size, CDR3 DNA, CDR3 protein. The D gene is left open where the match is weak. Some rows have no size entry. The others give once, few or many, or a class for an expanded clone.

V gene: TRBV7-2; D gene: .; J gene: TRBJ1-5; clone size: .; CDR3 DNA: TGTGCCAGCAGCTGGACCGGGGACACCGATCGGCCCCAGCATTTT; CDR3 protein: CASSWTGDTDRPQHF
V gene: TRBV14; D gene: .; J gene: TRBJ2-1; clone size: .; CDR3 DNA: TGTGCCAGCAGCAGAAAACTATGGAGGGGGAATGAGCAGTTCTTC; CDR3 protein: CASSRKLWRGNEQFF
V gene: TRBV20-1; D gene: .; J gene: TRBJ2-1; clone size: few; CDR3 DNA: TGCAGTGCTAGTGGTAGGGAGAGGGACAATGAGCAGTTCTTC; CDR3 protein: CSASGRERDNEQFF
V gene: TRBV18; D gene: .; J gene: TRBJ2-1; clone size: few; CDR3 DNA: TGTGCCAGCTCACCAATGAAGGGTTATAATGAGCAGTTCTTC; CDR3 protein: CASSPMKGYNEQFF
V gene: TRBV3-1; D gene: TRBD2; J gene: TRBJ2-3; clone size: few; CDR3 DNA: TGTGCCAGCAGCCAACCGGGGGGGGCAGATACGCAGTATTTT; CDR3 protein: CASSQPGGADTQYF
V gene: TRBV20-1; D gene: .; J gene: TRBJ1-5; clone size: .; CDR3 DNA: TGCAGTGCTCCTGTCCCGGACAGAGGAAACAATCAGCCCCAGCATTTT; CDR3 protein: CSAPVPDRGNNQPQHF
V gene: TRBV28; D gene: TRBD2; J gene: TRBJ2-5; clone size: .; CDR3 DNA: TGTGCCACCGAACTTAGCGGGAGCCAGACCCAGTACTTC; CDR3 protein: CATELSGSQTQYF
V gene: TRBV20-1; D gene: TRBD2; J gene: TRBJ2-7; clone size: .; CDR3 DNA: TGCAGTGCTAGGGGGGGACTAGCGGGATCTTCAGCCTACGAGCAGTACTTC; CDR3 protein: CSARGGLAGSSAYEQYF
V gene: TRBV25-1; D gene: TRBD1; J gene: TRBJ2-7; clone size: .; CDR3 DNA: TGTGCCAGCAGCGGTCCCGGGACAGGGAGCAATGAGCAGTACTTC; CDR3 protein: CASSGPGTGSNEQYF
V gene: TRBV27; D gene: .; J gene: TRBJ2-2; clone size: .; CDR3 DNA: TGTGCCAGCAGTTCATACAGGTCCGGGGAGCTGTTTTTT; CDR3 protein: CASSSYRSGELFF
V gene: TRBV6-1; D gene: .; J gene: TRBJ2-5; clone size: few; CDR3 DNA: TGTGCCAGCCCCGCCAACCAAGAGACCCAGTACTTC; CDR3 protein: CASPANQETQYF
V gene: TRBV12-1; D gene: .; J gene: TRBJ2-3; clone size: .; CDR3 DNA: TGTGCCAGCAGCTTTGAAATGGATACGCAGTATTTT; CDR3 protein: CASSFEMDTQYF
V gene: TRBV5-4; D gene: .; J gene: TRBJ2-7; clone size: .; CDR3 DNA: TGTGCCAGCAGCTTGATTACGTTGGGGGCGGGACCCCCCTACGAGCAGTACTTC; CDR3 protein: CASSLITLGAGPPYEQYF
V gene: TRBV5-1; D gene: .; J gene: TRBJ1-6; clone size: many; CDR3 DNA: TGTGCCAGCAGTTTAGGCAGGGATAATTCACCCCTCCACTTT; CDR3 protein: CASSLGRDNSPLHF
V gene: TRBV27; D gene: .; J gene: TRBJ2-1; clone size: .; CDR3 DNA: TGTGCCAGCAGTTTTGCTACGAGCTCCTACAATGAGCAGTTCTTC; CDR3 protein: CASSFATSSYNEQFF
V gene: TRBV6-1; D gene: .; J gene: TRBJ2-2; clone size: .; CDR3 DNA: TGTGCCAGCAGGGTCGGTTTCACCGGGGAGCTGTTTTTT; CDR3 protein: CASRVGFTGELFF
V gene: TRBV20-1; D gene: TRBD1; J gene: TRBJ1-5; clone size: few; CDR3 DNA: TGCAGTGCTAGAGATTCGACAGGGGGCAATCAGCCCCAGCATTTT; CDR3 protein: CSARDSTGGNQPQHF
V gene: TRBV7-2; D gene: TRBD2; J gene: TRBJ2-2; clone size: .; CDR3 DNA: TGTGCCAGCAGCTTACCGACTAGCGCCCCGAACACCGGGGAGCTGTTTTTT; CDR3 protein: CASSLPTSAPNTGELFF
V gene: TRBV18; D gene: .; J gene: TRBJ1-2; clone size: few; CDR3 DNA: TGTGCCAGCTCACCAGGGCCAGGGAGGAGCTACACCTTC; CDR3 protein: CASSPGPGRSYTF
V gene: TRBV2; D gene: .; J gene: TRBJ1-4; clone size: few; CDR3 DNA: TGTGCCAGCAAGAGAGACAGTAATGAAAAACTGTTTTTT; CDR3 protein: CASKRDSNEKLFF
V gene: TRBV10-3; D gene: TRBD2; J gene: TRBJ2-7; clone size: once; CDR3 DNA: TGTGCCATCTCCGGGACTAGCAGACCTTACGAGCAGTACTTC; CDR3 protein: CAISGTSRPYEQYF
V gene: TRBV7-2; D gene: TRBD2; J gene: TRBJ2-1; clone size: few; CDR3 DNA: TGTGCCAGCAGCTTCGAGCGGGAGGTCGACAATGAGCAGTTCTTC; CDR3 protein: CASSFEREVDNEQFF
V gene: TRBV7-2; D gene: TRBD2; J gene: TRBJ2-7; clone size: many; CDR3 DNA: TGTGCCAGCAGCTTAACTAGCGGGGTCACCTACGAGCAGTACTTC; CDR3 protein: CASSLTSGVTYEQYF
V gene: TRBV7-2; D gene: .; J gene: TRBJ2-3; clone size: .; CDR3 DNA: TGTGCCAGCACCATTTCAGCGGGTCCTAGCACAGATACGCAGTATTTT; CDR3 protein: CASTISAGPSTDTQYF
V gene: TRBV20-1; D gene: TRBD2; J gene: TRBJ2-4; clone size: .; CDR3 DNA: TGCAGTGCTAGAACCTCTAGCGGGGGGCGAGGGGGCATTCAGTACTTC; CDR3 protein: CSARTSSGGRGGIQYF
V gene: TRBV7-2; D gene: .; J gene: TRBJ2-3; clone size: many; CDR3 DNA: TGTGCCAGCAGCCCTGACAGGCTCACAGATACGCAGTATTTT; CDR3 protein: CASSPDRLTDTQYF
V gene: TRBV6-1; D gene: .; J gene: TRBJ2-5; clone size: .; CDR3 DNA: TGTGCCAGCATTCGGGGAAGGTATAACGATGAGCAGTACTTC; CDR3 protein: CASIRGRYNDEQYF
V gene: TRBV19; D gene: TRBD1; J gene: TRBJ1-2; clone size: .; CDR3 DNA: TGTGCCACGCGGACAGGGAGAGGCTACACCTTC; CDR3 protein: CATRTGRGYTF
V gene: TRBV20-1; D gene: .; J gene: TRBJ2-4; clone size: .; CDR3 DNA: TGCAGTGCTAGTCCCGGCGGGACTTGGCAGTACTTC; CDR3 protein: CSASPGGTWQYF
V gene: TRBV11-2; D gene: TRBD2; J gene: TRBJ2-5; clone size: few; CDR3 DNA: TGTGCCAGCAGCCTGGGACTAGCGGGAAGTGATGAGCAGTACTTC; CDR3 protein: CASSLGLAGSDEQYF
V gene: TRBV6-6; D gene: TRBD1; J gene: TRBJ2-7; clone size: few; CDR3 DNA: TGTGCCAGCAGTTACTCGCGAGACAGGGTTACTCAGTACTTC; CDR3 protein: CASSYSRDRVTQYF
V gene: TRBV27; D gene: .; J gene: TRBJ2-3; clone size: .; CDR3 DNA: TGTGCCAGCAGTTTTAAGACGGGGGACCGGGGTACGCAGTATTTT; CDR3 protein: CASSFKTGDRGTQYF
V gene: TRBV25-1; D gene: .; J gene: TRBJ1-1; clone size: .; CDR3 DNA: TGTGCCAGCAGTGAATATCAGCCCCCTACGGCGAACACTGAAGCTTTCTTT; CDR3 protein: CASSEYQPPTANTEAFF
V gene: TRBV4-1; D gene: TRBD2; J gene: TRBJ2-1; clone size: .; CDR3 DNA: TGCGCCAGCAGAGCGGGGGGACTAGCGGGGGGGTTAATCTTAAATGAGCAGTTCTTC; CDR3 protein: CASRAGGLAGGLILNEQFF
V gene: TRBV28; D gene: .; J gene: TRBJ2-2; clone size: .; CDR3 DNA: TGTGCCAGCAGTTTGTTCACTGTCACCGGGGAGCTGTTTTTT; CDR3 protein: CASSLFTVTGELFF
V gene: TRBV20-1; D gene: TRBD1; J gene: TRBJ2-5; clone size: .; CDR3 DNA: TGCAGTGCTAGGCGAACAGGGGTCAATGAGCAGTACTTC; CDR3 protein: CSARRTGVNEQYF
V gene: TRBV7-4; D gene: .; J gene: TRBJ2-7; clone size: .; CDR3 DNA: TGTGCCAGCAGCTTACTCCCAGGGAGAGCCTACGAGCAGTACTTC; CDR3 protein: CASSLLPGRAYEQYF
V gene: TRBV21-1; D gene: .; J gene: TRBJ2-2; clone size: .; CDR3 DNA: TGTGCCAGCACCAGACTAGCGGGGGACACCGGGGAGCTGTTTTTT; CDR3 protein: CASTRLAGDTGELFF
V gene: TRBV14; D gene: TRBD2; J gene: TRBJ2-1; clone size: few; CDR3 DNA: TGTGCCAGCAGCACGACTAGCGGGGGGGCCCTATACGAGCAGTTCTTC; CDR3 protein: CASSTTSGGALYEQFF
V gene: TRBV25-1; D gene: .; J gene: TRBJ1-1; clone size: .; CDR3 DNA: TGTGCCAGCAGCCCCTCAGGATATAAGGCTGAAGCTTTCTTT; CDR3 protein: CASSPSGYKAEAFF
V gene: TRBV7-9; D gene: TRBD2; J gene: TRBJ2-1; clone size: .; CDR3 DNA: TGTGCCAGCTCTAGGGCGGGGGTTTCTGGCAATGAGCAGTTCTTC; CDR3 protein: CASSRAGVSGNEQFF
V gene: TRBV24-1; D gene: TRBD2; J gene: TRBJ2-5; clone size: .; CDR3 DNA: TGTGCCACCAGTGATTTGGGGGTAGCGGGAGAGACCCAGTACTTC; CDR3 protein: CATSDLGVAGETQYF
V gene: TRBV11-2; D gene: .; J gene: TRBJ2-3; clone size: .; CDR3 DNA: TGTGCCAGCAGCTTTCTTTTAGCGAAGGGGACAGATACGCAGTATTTT; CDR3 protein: CASSFLLAKGTDTQYF
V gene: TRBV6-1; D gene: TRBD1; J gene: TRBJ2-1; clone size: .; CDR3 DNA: TGTGCCAGCAGTGAAGCTATCTACAGGGGTGAGCAGTTCTTC; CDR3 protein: CASSEAIYRGEQFF
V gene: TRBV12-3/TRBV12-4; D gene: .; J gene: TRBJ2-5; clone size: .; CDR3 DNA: TGTGCCAGCAGCCGCCGGAAAGGGTGGGGCAATGAGCAGTACTTC; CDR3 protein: CASSRRKGWGNEQYF
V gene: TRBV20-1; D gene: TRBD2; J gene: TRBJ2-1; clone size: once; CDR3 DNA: TGCAGTGCTAGAATAGCGGGGGGGCGTAGCAATGAGCAGTTCTTC; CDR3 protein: CSARIAGGRSNEQFF
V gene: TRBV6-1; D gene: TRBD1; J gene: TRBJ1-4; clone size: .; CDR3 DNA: TGTGCCATCCGGACAGGGTTGGAAGAAAAACTGTTTTTT; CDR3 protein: CAIRTGLEEKLFF
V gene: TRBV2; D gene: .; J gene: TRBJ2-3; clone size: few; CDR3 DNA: TGTGCCAGCAGTACTTCAGTCACAGATACGCAGTATTTT; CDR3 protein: CASSTSVTDTQYF
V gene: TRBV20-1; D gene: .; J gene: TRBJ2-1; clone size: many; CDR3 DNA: TGCAGTGCTAGAGAGCGGGGCTCCTACAATGAGCAGTTCTTC; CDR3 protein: CSARERGSYNEQFF
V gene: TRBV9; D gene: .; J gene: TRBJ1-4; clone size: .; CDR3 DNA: TGTGCCAGCAGCATTCGGGGGGATCTACCTAATGAAAAACTGTTTTTT; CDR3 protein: CASSIRGDLPNEKLFF
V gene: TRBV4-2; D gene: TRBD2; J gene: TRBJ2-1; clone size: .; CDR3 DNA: TGTGCCAGCAGCCGAGAGGCTAGCGGGAGTATGGCCTACAATGAGCAGTTCTTC; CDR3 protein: CASSREASGSMAYNEQFF
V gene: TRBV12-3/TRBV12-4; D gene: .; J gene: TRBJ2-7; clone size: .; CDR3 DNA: TGTGCCAGCAGTTTCTACCGTGAGGGCGAGCAGTACTTC; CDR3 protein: CASSFYREGEQYF
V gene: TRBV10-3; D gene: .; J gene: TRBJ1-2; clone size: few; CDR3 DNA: TGTGCCATCAGTGAGGTCTACACCTTC; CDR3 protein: CAISEVYTF